This TCR beta chain came from a study of blood T cell repertoires in COVID-19. Looked up from germline, CDR1 is SGHNT and CDR2 is YYREEE (reference sequence). V lost 0 bases, J lost 0 bases, and 7 bases lay in between. The CDR3 is made up of 16 amino acids. Data came from immunoSEQ multiplex PCR; TCRdb stores just in-frame clones and leaves some out. The data contain 110,000 to 150,000 clones, 88% of them singletons. The V gene is TRBV5-4, the J gene TRBJ1-6; D gene unclear. The sample consisted of peripheral blood. The clonotype originates from a man in his 70s with acute or convalescent COVID-19. CDR3 protein: CASSLAGSSYNSPLHF. The CDR3 DNA reads as TGTGCCAGCAGCTTGGCGGGGAGCTCCTATAATTCACCCCTCCACTTT.